A single sample is the source of the 10 T cell receptor beta chains below, sequenced in a study of T-cell reconstitution after alpha-beta-depleted transplantation in children. During its preparation, the TCRbeta library received unique molecular identifiers. In TCRdb, the PCR reads were re-called with MiXCR into one record per CDR3 protein. The data contain fewer than 500,000 distinct CDR3 sequences, over 40% of them singletons. The source was PBMCs, collected before TCRalphabeta/CD19-depleted stem cell transplant. These receptors all come from a girl aged 2 to 10 with aplastic anemia, due to receive a stem cell transplant.

The V and J genes are TRBV3-1 and TRBJ2-3; possible D gene TRBD2, 5 bases. Trimming cost V 1 base and J 8 bases, with 13 bases left between them. Germline V gene sequence: CDR1 LGHDT, CDR2 YNNKEL (reference sequence). The CDR3 contains 14 residues. CDR3 protein: CASSQVTEAITQYF. The CDR3 DNA sequence: TGTGCCAGCAGCCAAGTCACGGAGGCGATTACGCAGTATTTT.

This rearrangement joins TRBV5-1 to TRBJ2-3; either TRBD1 or TRBD2 may supply D (5 bases each). V was shortened by 6 bases and J by 4 bases, with 15 bases between the two germline ends. In germline, CDR1 is SGHRS, CDR2 YFSETQ. There are 14 residues in the CDR3. CDR3 amino acids: CASTAPGPADTQYF. The CDR3, as DNA: TGCGCCAGCACCGCTCCGGGGCCGGCAGATACGCAGTATTTT.

V usage is TRBV9 and J usage is TRBJ2-3; 8 bases are a match to TRBD1. CDR1 and CDR2 from the germline V gene are SGDLS and YYNGEE. The CDR3 is made up of 16 amino acids. With V trimmed by 3 bases and J by 2 bases, 8 bases remained unmatched. CDR3 nucleotide sequence: TGTGCCAGCAGCGCCCACCGGACAGGGTCCACAGATACGCAGTATTTT. Translation: CASSAHRTGSTDTQYF.

V gene TRBV7-2 combines with J gene TRBJ2-7; D is possibly TRBD2 (6 bases). Trimming cost V 1 base and J 4 bases, with 14 bases left between them. Per the germline V gene, CDR1 is SGHTA and CDR2 is FQGNSA. The CDR3 has 15 residues. The CDR3 nucleotides are TGTGCCAGCAGCTTAGATATAGCGGTAAAATACGAGCAGTACTTC. Translated, it gives CASSLDIAVKYEQYF.

The chain recombines TRBV5-1 with TRBJ2-4; D not resolved. This CDR3 comprises 13 residues. In germline, CDR1 is SGHRS, CDR2 YFSETQ. V was cut by 7 bases and J by 5 bases, with 13 bases left in between. CDR3 sequence: CASVGGRENIQYF. DNA for the CDR3: TGCGCCAGCGTCGGCGGTAGGGAAAACATTCAGTACTTC.

The V call is TRBV28, the J call TRBJ2-3, with a weak D call TRBD2 (5 bases). The CDR3 totals 14 residues. CDR1 is MDHEN, CDR2 SYDVKM, per germline. V was trimmed by 3 bases and J by 4 bases, leaving 11 bases between them. The chain's CDR3 is CASSFTRGADTQYF. The CDR3, as DNA: TGTGCCAGCAGTTTCACTAGAGGCGCAGATACGCAGTATTTT.

The chain uses TRBV7-2 and TRBJ2-7; 8 positions match TRBD2. V shed 5 bases, J shed 6 bases, and the junction held 9 bases outside the gene matches. There are 14 residues in the CDR3. The germline CDR1 and CDR2 sequences are SGHTA and FQGNSA. The DNA for the CDR3 is TGTGCCAGCAGCCAACCCGGGACTAGAAGCGAGCAGTACTTC. This codes for CASSQPGTRSEQYF.

This chain links TRBV5-1 with TRBJ2-1, with TRBD2 as a possible D gene (7 bases). V was clipped by 1 base and J by 6 bases, with 17 bases between them. The CDR3 runs 16 residues. Germline CDR1 and CDR2: SGHRS and YFSETQ. Here the CDR3 reads CASSLHSGGPLNEQFF. CDR3 nucleotide sequence: TGCGCCAGCAGCTTGCATTCCGGGGGGCCCCTCAATGAGCAGTTCTTC. The whole variable domain, remainder taken from reference TRBV5-1 and TRBJ2-1, is KAGVTQTPRYLIKTRGQQVTLSCSPISGHRSVSWYQQTPGQGLQFLFEYFSETQRNKGNFPGRFSGRQFSNSRSEMNVSTLELGDSALYLCASSLHSGGPLNEQFFGPGTRLTVL.

In this sample, this clonotype turned up a few times. V and J are TRBV15 and TRBJ1-4; possibly TRBD1 for D (5 bases). The germline CDR1 and CDR2 sequences are LNHNV and YYDKDF (reference sequence). This CDR3 contains 14 residues. With 6 bases removed from V and 8 bases from J, the gap between germline ends came to 16 bases. The CDR3 nucleotides read TGTGCCACCAGTTCTACAGGAGGTTGGGAAAAACTGTTTTTT. This codes for CATSSTGGWEKLFF.

The J gene is TRBJ1-1, the V gene TRBV20-1, with no clear D. This CDR3 spans 14 amino acids. The germline V gene encodes CDR1 DFQATT and CDR2 SNEGSKA (reference sequence). The V and J ends lost 0 bases and 4 bases respectively, with 12 bases between them. The CDR3: CSARDKGVSTEAFF. CDR3 sequence (DNA): TGCAGTGCTAGAGATAAGGGAGTGAGCACTGAAGCTTTCTTT.